The source of this T cell receptor (beta chain) is a study of cytomegalovirus exposure and HLA in healthy donors. As for the study in general: An early release of data contained tens of millions of unique TCRs, which came from HLA-typed donors.

In regard to this clone: As yet, its antigen is unknown.

With 60 Vbeta and 13 Jbeta primers, the PCR was carried out. Generated by immunoSEQ multiplex PCR, the TCRdb table keeps only in-frame clones and is missing some. The sample carries fewer than 200,000 clones, roughly four fifths recorded once. The study's findings and limits: An ancestry cluster, one associated with Asian ancestry, reportedly showed fewer N-insertions than the approximately 670-donor mean in a later analysis. Later, an analysis showed that TCR beta chains associated with HLA were more clonally expanded than others that were equally common. Reportedly, cytomegalovirus status was diagnosed with high sensitivity and specificity.

This CDR3 has 18 amino acids. Germline assignment: CDR1 SGDLS and CDR2 YYNGEE. V lost 0 bases, J lost 6 bases, and 10 bases stayed unmatched. Material: PBMCs. The sequence was obtained from a woman in her forties or fifties in good health and CMV-seronegative. This chain joins TRBV9 and TRBJ2-1, with 12 bases fitting TRBD2. CDR3 loop: CASSVAPTSSGRANEQFF. The CDR3 DNA is TGTGCCAGCAGCGTAGCCCCCACGTCTAGCGGGAGGGCCAATGAGCAGTTCTTC.